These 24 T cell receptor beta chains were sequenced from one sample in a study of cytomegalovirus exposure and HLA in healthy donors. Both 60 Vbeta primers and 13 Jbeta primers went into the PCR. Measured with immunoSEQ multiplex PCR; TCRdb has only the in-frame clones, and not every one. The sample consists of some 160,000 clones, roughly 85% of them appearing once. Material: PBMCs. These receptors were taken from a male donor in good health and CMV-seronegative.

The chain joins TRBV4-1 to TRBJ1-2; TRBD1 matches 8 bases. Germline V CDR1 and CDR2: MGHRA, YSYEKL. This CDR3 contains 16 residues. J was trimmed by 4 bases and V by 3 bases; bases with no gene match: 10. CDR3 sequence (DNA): TGCGCCAGCAGCCAGATGGGACAGGTACAAGGCTATGGCTACACCTTC. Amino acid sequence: CASSQMGQVQGYGYTF.

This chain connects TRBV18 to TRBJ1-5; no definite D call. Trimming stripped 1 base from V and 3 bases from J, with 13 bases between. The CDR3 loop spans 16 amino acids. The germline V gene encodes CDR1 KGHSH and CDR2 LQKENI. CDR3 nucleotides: TGTGCCAGCTCACCACAGGGTTGGAGGTACAATCAGCCCCAGCATTTT. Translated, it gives CASSPQGWRYNQPQHF. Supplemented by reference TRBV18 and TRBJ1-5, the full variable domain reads NAGVMQNPRHLVRRRGQEARLRCSPMKGHSHVYWYRQLPEEGLKFMVYLQKENIIDESGMPKERFSAEFPKEGPSILRIQQVVRGDSAAYFCASSPQGWRYNQPQHFGDGTRLSIL.

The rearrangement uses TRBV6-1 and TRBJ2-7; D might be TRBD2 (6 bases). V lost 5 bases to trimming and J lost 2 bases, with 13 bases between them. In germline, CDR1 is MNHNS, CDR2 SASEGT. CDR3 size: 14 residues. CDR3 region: CASSPRDSAYEQYF. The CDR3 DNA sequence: TGTGCCAGCAGTCCCCGGGACTCTGCCTACGAGCAGTACTTC.

The CDR3 spells CASSYSQGRDGYTF. As DNA, the CDR3 is TGTGCCAGCAGTTACTCTCAGGGGCGGGATGGCTACACCTTC. This chain joins TRBV6-5 and TRBJ1-2; tentatively, D is TRBD1 (6 bases). The germline V and J ends were trimmed by 0 bases and 6 bases, with 11 bases remaining between them. This CDR3 is built from 14 residues. CDR1 is MNHEY, CDR2 SVGAGI, per germline.

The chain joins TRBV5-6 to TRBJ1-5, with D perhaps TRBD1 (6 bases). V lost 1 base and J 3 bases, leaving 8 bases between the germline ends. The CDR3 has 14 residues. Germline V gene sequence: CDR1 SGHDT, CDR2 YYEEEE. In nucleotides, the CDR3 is TGTGCCAGCAGCTTGCCAGGGGACAATCAGCCCCAGCATTTT. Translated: CASSLPGDNQPQHF.

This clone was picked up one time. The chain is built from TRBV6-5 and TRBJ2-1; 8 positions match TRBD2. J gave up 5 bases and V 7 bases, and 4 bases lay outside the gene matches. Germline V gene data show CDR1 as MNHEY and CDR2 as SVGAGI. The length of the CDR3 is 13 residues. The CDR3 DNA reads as TGTGCCAGCAAGACTAGCGACAACAATGAGCAGTTCTTC. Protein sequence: CASKTSDNNEQFF.

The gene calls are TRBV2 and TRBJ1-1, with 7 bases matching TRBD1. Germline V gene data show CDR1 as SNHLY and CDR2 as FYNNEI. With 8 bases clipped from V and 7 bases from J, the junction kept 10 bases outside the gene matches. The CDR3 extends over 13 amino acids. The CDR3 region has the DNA TGTGCCAGCCAATTGGACAGGCCCAGTGAAGCTTTCTTT. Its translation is CASQLDRPSEAFF.

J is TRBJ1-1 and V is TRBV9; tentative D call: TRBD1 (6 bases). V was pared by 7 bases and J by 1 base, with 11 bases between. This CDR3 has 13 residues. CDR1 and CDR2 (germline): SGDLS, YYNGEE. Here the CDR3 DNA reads TGTGCCAGCGGGGAGGGGGGGAACACTGAAGCTTTCTTT. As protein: CASGEGGNTEAFF.

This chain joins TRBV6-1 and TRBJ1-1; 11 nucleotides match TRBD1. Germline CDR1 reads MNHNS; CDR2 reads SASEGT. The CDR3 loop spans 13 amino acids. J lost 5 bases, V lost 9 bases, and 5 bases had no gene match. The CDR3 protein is CASQDRGLTEAFF. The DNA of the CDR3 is TGTGCCAGTCAGGACAGGGGGCTTACTGAAGCTTTCTTT.

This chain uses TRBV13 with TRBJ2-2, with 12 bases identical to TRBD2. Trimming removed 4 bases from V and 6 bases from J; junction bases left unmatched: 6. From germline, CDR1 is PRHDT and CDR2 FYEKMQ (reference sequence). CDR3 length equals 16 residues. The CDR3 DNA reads TGTGCCAGCAGCTCAACTAGCGGGAGGAAGCCCGGGGAGCTGTTTTTT. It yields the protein CASSSTSGRKPGELFF.

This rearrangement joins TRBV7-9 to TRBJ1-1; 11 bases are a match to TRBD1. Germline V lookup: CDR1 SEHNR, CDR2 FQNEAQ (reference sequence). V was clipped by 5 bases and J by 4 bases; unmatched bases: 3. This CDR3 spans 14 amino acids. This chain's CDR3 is CASSPGTGGTEAFF. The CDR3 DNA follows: TGTGCCAGCAGCCCCGGGACAGGGGGCACTGAAGCTTTCTTT.

CDR3 amino acids: CAIKGGGANTGELFF. In DNA form, the CDR3 reads TGTGCCATCAAGGGGGGGGGTGCGAACACCGGGGAGCTGTTTTTT. This rearrangement joins TRBV7-2 to TRBJ2-2; D may be TRBD2 (7 bases). This CDR3 comprises 15 residues. The V gene's germline CDR1 is SGHTA and CDR2 FQGNSA. V shed 10 bases and J shed 0 bases, with 15 bases lying between them.

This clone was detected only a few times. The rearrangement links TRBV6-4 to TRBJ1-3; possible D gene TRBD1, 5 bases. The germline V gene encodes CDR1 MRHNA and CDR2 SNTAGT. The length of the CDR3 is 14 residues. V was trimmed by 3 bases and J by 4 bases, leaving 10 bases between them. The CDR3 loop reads CASSEGASGNTIYF. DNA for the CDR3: TGTGCCAGCAGTGAAGGGGCGTCGGGAAACACCATATATTTT.

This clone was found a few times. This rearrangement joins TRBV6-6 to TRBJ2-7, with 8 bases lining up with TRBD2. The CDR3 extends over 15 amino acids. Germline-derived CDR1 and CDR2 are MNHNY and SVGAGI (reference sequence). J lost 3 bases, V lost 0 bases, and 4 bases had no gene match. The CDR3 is CASSYSPGGVYEQYF. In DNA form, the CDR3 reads TGTGCCAGCAGTTACTCCCCGGGGGGGGTCTACGAGCAGTACTTC.

The CDR3 is CASSRTGSNQPQHF. CDR3 in DNA: TGTGCCAGCTCACGGACAGGTAGCAATCAGCCCCAGCATTTT. This chain uses TRBV18 with TRBJ1-5; TRBD1 matches at 7 bases. The CDR3 length is 14 residues. Germline V gene data show CDR1 as KGHSH and CDR2 as LQKENI. V shed 4 bases, J shed 0 bases, and the junction held 0 bases outside the gene matches.

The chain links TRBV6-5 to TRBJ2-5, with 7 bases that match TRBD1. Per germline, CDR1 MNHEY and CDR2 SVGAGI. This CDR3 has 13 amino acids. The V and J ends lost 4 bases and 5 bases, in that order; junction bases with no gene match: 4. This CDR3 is CASSWTGRETQYF. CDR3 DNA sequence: TGTGCCAGCAGTTGGACAGGACGGGAGACCCAGTACTTC.

As DNA, the CDR3 is TGTGCCAGCAGCTTAGGACTAGCGGGGGGGCTGGATACGCAGTATTTT. As protein: CASSLGLAGGLDTQYF. The chain couples TRBV7-6 to TRBJ2-3; 14 bases align to TRBD2. Unmatched junction bases numbered 3, after V lost 1 base and J lost 6 bases. The CDR3 is 16 amino acids. CDR1 is SGHVS, CDR2 FNYEAQ, per germline.

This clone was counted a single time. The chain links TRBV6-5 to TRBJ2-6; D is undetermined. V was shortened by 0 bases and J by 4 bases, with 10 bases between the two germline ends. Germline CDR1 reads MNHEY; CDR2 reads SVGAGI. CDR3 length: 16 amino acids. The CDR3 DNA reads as TGTGCCAGCAGTTACTCGACTGCTGGGGGGGCCAACGTCCTGACTTTC. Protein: CASSYSTAGGANVLTF.

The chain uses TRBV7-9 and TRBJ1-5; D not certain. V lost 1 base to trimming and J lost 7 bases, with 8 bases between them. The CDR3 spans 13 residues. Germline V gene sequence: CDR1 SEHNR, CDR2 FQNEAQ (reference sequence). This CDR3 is CASSLGLEQPQHF. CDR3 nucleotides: TGTGCCAGCAGCTTAGGATTGGAGCAGCCCCAGCATTTT.

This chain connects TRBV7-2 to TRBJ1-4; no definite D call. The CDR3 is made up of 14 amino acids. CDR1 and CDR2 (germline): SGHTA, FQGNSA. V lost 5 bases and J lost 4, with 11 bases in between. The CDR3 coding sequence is TGTGCCAGCAGCCGGGCCGCGGGTAATGAAAAACTGTTTTTT. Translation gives CASSRAAGNEKLFF. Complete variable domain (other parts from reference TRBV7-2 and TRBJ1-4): GAGVSQSPSNKVTEKGKDVELRCDPISGHTALYWYRQSLGQGLEFLIYFQGNSAPDKSGLPSDRFSAERTGGSVSTLTIQRTQQEDSAVYLCASSRAAGNEKLFFGSGTQLSVL.

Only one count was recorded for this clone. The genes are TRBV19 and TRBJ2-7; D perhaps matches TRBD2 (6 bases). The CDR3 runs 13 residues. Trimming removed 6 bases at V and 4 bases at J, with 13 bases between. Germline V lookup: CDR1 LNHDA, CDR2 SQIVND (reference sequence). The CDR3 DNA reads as TGTGCCAGTAGCCGGGGGTTACGGTACGAGCAGTACTTC. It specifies CASSRGLRYEQYF.

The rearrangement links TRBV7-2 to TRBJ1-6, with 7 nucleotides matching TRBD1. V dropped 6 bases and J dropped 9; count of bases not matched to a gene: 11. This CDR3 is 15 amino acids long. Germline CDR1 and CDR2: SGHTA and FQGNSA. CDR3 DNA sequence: TGTGCCAGCAGAGGGGAGGCAGGGGGTGGTTCACCCCTCCACTTT. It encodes CASRGEAGGGSPLHF. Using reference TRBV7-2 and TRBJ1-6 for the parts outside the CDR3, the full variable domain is GAGVSQSPSNKVTEKGKDVELRCDPISGHTALYWYRQSLGQGLEFLIYFQGNSAPDKSGLPSDRFSAERTGGSVSTLTIQRTQQEDSAVYLCASRGEAGGGSPLHFGNGTRLTVT.

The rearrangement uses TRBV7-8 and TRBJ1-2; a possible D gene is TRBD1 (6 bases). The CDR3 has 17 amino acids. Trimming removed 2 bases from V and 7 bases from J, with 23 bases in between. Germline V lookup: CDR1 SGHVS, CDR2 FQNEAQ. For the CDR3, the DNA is TGTGCCAGCAGCTTACTGGCTCAGGGAGGGGGGCTTGGTGGCTACACCTTC. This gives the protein CASSLLAQGGGLGGYTF.

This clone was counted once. The CDR3 reads CAISATGERTDTQYF. The CDR3 nucleotides are TGTGCCATCAGTGCGACAGGGGAGCGGACAGATACGCAGTATTTT. The V gene is TRBV10-3, the J gene TRBJ2-3; 8 bases are a match to TRBD1. From germline, CDR1 is ENHRY and CDR2 SYGVKD. This CDR3 contains 15 residues. V lost 4 bases, J lost 3 bases, and 6 bases stayed unmatched.